Listed here are 32 T cell receptor beta chains from one sample, sequenced in a study of shared clonotypes between healthy human individuals. TCRdb keeps only in-frame clones here, not all; method: immunoSEQ multiplex PCR. The sample includes over a million clones, 65% to 75% of them seen just once. The source material was memory CD4+ T cells sorted from blood. The subset denotes: CD45RA-negative fraction. These receptors were collected from a man younger than 35 in good health.

The chain combines TRBV5-1 with TRBJ2-7; TRBD1 might be the D (6 bases). Trimming took off 4 bases at V and 0 bases at J, with 23 bases between the two ends. The germline V gene encodes CDR1 SGHRS and CDR2 YFSETQ. This CDR3 is built from 18 residues. CDR3 protein: CASSQGPRDTRTSYEQYF. The CDR3, as DNA: TGCGCCAGCAGCCAAGGACCCCGGGACACCCGGACCTCCTACGAGCAGTACTTC.

This clone was counted between two and nine times. This sample includes further DNA sequences coding for the same CDR3. The chain joins TRBV5-1 to TRBJ1-3, with 7 positions matching TRBD1. The CDR3 has 14 residues. CDR1 is SGHRS and CDR2 is YFSETQ in the germline V gene. V shed 3 bases, J shed 4 bases, and the junction held 4 bases outside the gene matches. The CDR3 bases are TGCGCCAGCAGCTCACAGGGGTCCGGAAACACCATATATTTT. It yields the protein CASSSQGSGNTIYF.

This clone occurred a few times. Other DNA sequences in this sample translate to the same CDR3. V usage is TRBV30 and J usage is TRBJ2-4; D ambiguous. V lost 3 bases and J 1 base, leaving 7 bases between the germline ends. CDR1 is GTSNPN, CDR2 SVGIG, per germline (reference sequence). The CDR3 length is 13 residues. CDR3 sequence: CAWSPGAKNIQYF. CDR3 DNA: TGTGCCTGGAGCCCCGGGGCCAAAAACATTCAGTACTTC. Supplemented by reference TRBV30 and TRBJ2-4, the full variable domain reads SQTIHQWPATLVQPVGSPLSLECTVEGTSNPNLYWYRQAAGRGLQLLFYSVGIGQISSEVPQNLSASRPQDRQFILSSKKLLLSDSGFYLCAWSPGAKNIQYFGAGTRLSVL.

This clone was detected only once. Other nucleotide sequences in the sample specify the same CDR3. The chain uses TRBV5-1 and TRBJ2-7, with 9 bases identical to TRBD1. The V segment lost 0 bases and the J segment 1 base; nucleotides outside the gene matches: 2. Germline V lookup: CDR1 SGHRS, CDR2 YFSETQ. This CDR3 is built from 15 residues. CDR3 protein: CASSLGGQGSYEQYF. The CDR3 DNA follows: TGCGCCAGCAGCTTGGGCGGACAGGGGTCCTACGAGCAGTACTTC.

The V and J genes are TRBV5-1 and TRBJ2-7; 9 bases match TRBD1. The germline V gene has CDR1 SGHRS and CDR2 YFSETQ. CDR3 size: 16 residues. The V gene end was trimmed by 0 bases and the J gene end by 4 bases; junction bases not matched to a gene: 8. CDR3 sequence: CASSLDSTGGKYEQYF. The CDR3, as DNA: TGCGCCAGCAGCTTGGATTCGACAGGGGGTAAATACGAGCAGTACTTC.

The CDR3 here is CASSLDRDRVLFF. The DNA of the CDR3 is TGTGCCAGCAGCTTAGATCGGGATAGGGTGCTGTTTTTT. J is TRBJ1-4 and V is TRBV11-2; D remains ambiguous. There are 13 residues in the CDR3. Germline V CDR1 and CDR2: SGHAT, FQNNGV. V shed 0 bases and J shed 14 bases, with 13 bases lying between them. The full variable domain, with the rest looked up from reference TRBV11-2 and TRBJ1-4, is EAGVAQSPRYKIIEKRQSVAFWCNPISGHATLYWYQQILGQGPKLLIQFQNNGVVDDSQLPKDRFSAERLKGVDSTLKIQPAKLEDSAVYLCASSLDRDRVLFFGSGTQLSVL.

The V and J genes are TRBV28 and TRBJ1-5; possibly TRBD1 for D (6 bases). Germline values: CDR1 MDHEN, CDR2 SYDVKM. This CDR3 contains 16 residues. V was pared by 6 bases and J by 4 bases, with 19 bases between. This chain's CDR3 is CASSLISGGGNQPQHF. The CDR3 DNA is TGTGCCAGCAGCCTGATCTCGGGGGGCGGGAATCAGCCCCAGCATTTT.

This clone was observed once. The J gene is TRBJ1-1, the V gene TRBV28, with D uncertain. Germline V gene sequence: CDR1 MDHEN, CDR2 SYDVKM. The CDR3 covers 14 residues. V was trimmed by 5 bases and J by 0 bases, leaving 10 bases between them. The CDR3 DNA follows: TGTGCCAGCAGTCTTGGCGAGATGAACACTGAAGCTTTCTTT. Translation: CASSLGEMNTEAFF.

Regarding this clone: The same CDR3 also results from other DNA sequences found in this sample. This rearrangement joins TRBV30 to TRBJ1-3; a weak D match, TRBD1 (5 bases). Germline CDR1 GTSNPN, CDR2 SVGIG (reference sequence). This CDR3 is 14 amino acids long. Trimming cost V 4 bases and J 0 bases, with 10 bases left between them. In DNA form, the CDR3 reads TGTGCCTGGACCCAGGGTAGCTCTGGAAACACCATATATTTT. It yields the protein CAWTQGSSGNTIYF.

This clone was seen only a few times. The chain has TRBV18 and TRBJ2-3, with 8 positions matching TRBD1. The CDR3 runs to 15 residues. The junction had 7 bases not matched to a gene; V was cut back by 2 bases and J by 6 bases. Germline-derived CDR1 and CDR2 are KGHSH and LQKENI. As DNA, the CDR3 is TGTGCCAGCTCACCAAGCCAGGACAGGGTGGATACGCAGTATTTT. It yields the protein CASSPSQDRVDTQYF.

This sequence joins TRBV5-1 and TRBJ2-3, with 9 positions matching TRBD2. Germline V gene data show CDR1 as SGHRS and CDR2 as YFSETQ. The CDR3 sequence is 15 residues long. J lost 5 bases, V lost 0 bases, and 4 bases had no gene match. The chain's CDR3 is CASSLERLAVDTQYF. For the CDR3, the DNA is TGCGCCAGCAGCTTGGAGCGACTAGCGGTAGATACGCAGTATTTT.

CDR3 coding DNA: TGCGGAAGGGGGGCCCAAGAGGAAAAACTGTTTTTT. Translating it yields CGRGAQEEKLFF. The rearrangement uses TRBV10-2 and TRBJ1-4, with D possibly being TRBD1 (6 bases). The CDR3 runs to 12 residues. CDR1 and CDR2 from the germline V gene are WSHSY and SAAADI.

V and J are TRBV7-9 and TRBJ2-1; D is ambiguous. Germline CDR1 is SEHNR and CDR2 is FQNEAQ (reference sequence). This CDR3 region has 18 residues. V gave up 5 bases and J gave up 0 bases, with 20 bases separating them. The CDR3: CASSPSSIVARSYNEQFF. For the CDR3, the DNA is TGTGCCAGCAGCCCGTCCTCGATCGTGGCTCGCTCCTACAATGAGCAGTTCTTC.

The J gene is TRBJ2-5, the V gene TRBV4-1, with D uncertain. The V gene lost 4 bases and the J gene lost 3 bases, with 15 bases spanning the gap. Per germline, CDR1 MGHRA and CDR2 YSYEKL. The CDR3 contains 15 residues. In DNA, the CDR3 is TGCGCCAGCAGCCGCCCTTTCGAAATAAAAGAGACCCAGTACTTC. As protein: CASSRPFEIKETQYF.

This chain joins TRBV9 and TRBJ1-1; D gene unclear. The CDR3 is made up of 15 amino acids. V was trimmed by 0 bases and J by 1 base, leaving 10 bases between them. Germline V CDR1 and CDR2: SGDLS, YYNGEE. The CDR3 sequence is CASSVDSRANTEAFF. The CDR3 region has the DNA TGTGCCAGCAGCGTAGACAGCCGCGCGAACACTGAAGCTTTCTTT.

The chain couples TRBV9 to TRBJ2-1, with D perhaps matching TRBD2 (6 bases). The CDR3 has 14 amino acids. V lost 7 bases to trimming and J lost 0 bases, with 11 bases between them. In germline, CDR1 is SGDLS, CDR2 YYNGEE. The CDR3 region is CASPWRASYNEQFF. The CDR3, as DNA: TGTGCCAGCCCCTGGAGGGCCTCCTACAATGAGCAGTTCTTC.

The chain carries TRBV7-9 and TRBJ1-3; D is unresolved. The V end lost 1 base, the J end lost 0 bases, and 10 bases lay between the germline ends. The CDR3 sequence is 16 residues long. In germline, CDR1 is SEHNR, CDR2 FQNEAQ (reference sequence). The CDR3 nucleotides read TGTGCCAGCAGCTTAGACCTCTCCCACTCTGGAAACACCATATATTTT. Its translation: CASSLDLSHSGNTIYF. The full variable domain, rest sourced from reference TRBV7-9 and TRBJ1-3, is DTGVSQNPRHKITKRGQNVTFRCDPISEHNRLYWYRQTLGQGPEFLTYFQNEAQLEKSRLLSDRFSAERPKGSFSTLEIQRTEQGDSAMYLCASSLDLSHSGNTIYFGEGSWLTVV.

The chain is built from TRBV7-8 and TRBJ2-1; D assignment may be TRBD1 or TRBD2 (5 bases each). Germline-derived CDR1 and CDR2 are SGHVS and FQNEAQ. The V and J ends lost 1 base and 9 bases respectively, with 13 bases between them. There are 14 residues in the CDR3. In nucleotides, the CDR3 is TGTGCCAGCAGCTTAGGAGGGAGTAGGGGTGAGCAGTTCTTC. Translated: CASSLGGSRGEQFF.

The genes are TRBV5-1 and TRBJ2-2; D not certain. V gave up 2 bases and J gave up 1 base, with 6 bases separating them. CDR3 length: 14 residues. Per the germline V gene, CDR1 is SGHRS and CDR2 is YFSETQ. This chain's CDR3 is CASSFYGNTGELFF. CDR3 DNA sequence: TGCGCCAGCAGCTTTTACGGGAACACCGGGGAGCTGTTTTTT.

V is TRBV6-5 and J is TRBJ2-2; the D gene is possibly TRBD1 (5 bases). In germline, CDR1 is MNHEY, CDR2 SVGAGI. Trimming removed 6 bases from V and 6 bases from J, with 14 bases in between. The CDR3 totals 14 residues. The CDR3 sequence is CASRQGYGSGELFF. CDR3 DNA sequence: TGTGCCAGCAGGCAGGGTTATGGGTCCGGGGAGCTGTTTTTT.

This clone was observed a few times. In DNA, the CDR3 is TGTGCCTTCTTCCAGGGGGGAAACACCATATATTTT. This gives the protein CAFFQGGNTIYF. The rearrangement uses TRBV30 and TRBJ1-3, with a possible D match to TRBD1 (6 bases). Trimming took off 7 bases at V and 4 bases at J, with 11 bases between the two ends. The germline CDR1 and CDR2 sequences are GTSNPN and SVGIG (reference sequence). The CDR3 has 12 residues.

The V call is TRBV19, the J call TRBJ2-3; D may be TRBD1 (6 bases). This CDR3 has 15 amino acids. V was pared by 5 bases and J by 8 bases, with 20 bases between. Germline loops: CDR1 LNHDA, CDR2 SQIVND (reference sequence). The CDR3 reads CASSALRTGPGTQYF. The CDR3 bases are TGTGCCAGTAGTGCCCTCCGAACAGGGCCCGGTACGCAGTATTTT.

This clone has a handful of counts. The chain has TRBV10-2 and TRBJ1-5; D ambiguous. V was trimmed by 6 bases and J by 0 bases, leaving 6 bases between them. Germline lookup yields CDR1 WSHSY and CDR2 SAAADI. The CDR3 sequence is 13 residues long. The CDR3 protein is CASSSASNQPQHF. For the CDR3, the DNA is TGCGCCAGCAGCTCAGCTAGCAATCAGCCCCAGCATTTT.

CDR3 sequence: CASRPASGANVLTF. The DNA of the CDR3 is TGTGCCAGTCGACCGGCCTCTGGGGCCAACGTCCTGACTTTC. This sequence joins TRBV18 and TRBJ2-6; no clear D. Trimming pared 9 bases from V and 0 bases from J, leaving 9 bases between. Germline V CDR1 and CDR2: KGHSH, LQKENI. The CDR3 sequence is 14 residues long.

The V and J genes are TRBV6-6 and TRBJ1-4, with D unresolved. In germline, CDR1 is MNHNY, CDR2 SVGAGI (reference sequence). CDR3 size: 13 residues. V dropped 2 bases and J dropped 8 bases, with 9 bases sitting between them. Here the CDR3 reads CASSYGVWEKLFF. In DNA, the CDR3 is TGTGCCAGCAGTTACGGGGTTTGGGAAAAACTGTTTTTT.

The rearrangement joins TRBV9 to TRBJ1-5; 8 nucleotides line up with TRBD1. This CDR3 has 15 amino acids. With 4 bases clipped from V and 3 bases from J, the junction kept 6 bases outside the gene matches. Looked up from germline, CDR1 is SGDLS and CDR2 is YYNGEE. This CDR3 is CASSPTGVDNQPQHF. In nucleotides, the CDR3 is TGTGCCAGCAGCCCGACAGGGGTCGACAATCAGCCCCAGCATTTT.

The chain is built from TRBV9 and TRBJ2-5, with TRBD1 matching 9 bases. CDR3 length equals 15 residues. Trimming removed 4 bases from V and 5 bases from J; junction bases left unmatched: 9. Germline CDR1 is SGDLS and CDR2 is YYNGEE. DNA of the CDR3: TGTGCCAGCAGCATCGGGACAGGGTCGATGGAGACCCAGTACTTC. This sequence encodes CASSIGTGSMETQYF.

This clone was found a few times. The V and J genes are TRBV6-5 and TRBJ1-6, with D maybe TRBD1 (5 bases). The V and J ends lost 10 bases and 0 bases respectively, with 10 bases between them. Germline V gene lookup returns CDR1 MNHEY and CDR2 SVGAGI. The CDR3 length is 14 residues. The CDR3 is CAISGGSYNSPLHF. CDR3 DNA sequence: TGTGCCATCTCCGGGGGCTCCTATAATTCACCCCTCCACTTT.

V usage is TRBV4-3 and J usage is TRBJ2-3; 8 bases map to TRBD2. The CDR3 consists of 16 residues. The V and J ends lost 4 bases and 6 bases, in that order; junction bases with no gene match: 12. Germline V gene sequence: CDR1 LGHNA, CDR2 YSLEER. This CDR3 reads CASSPSVAGSGDTQYF. CDR3 coding DNA: TGCGCCAGCAGCCCAAGTGTAGCGGGAAGCGGGGATACGCAGTATTTT.

The chain carries TRBV9 and TRBJ2-1; the match to TRBD1 covers 11 bases. The germline gives CDR1 SGDLS, CDR2 YYNGEE. The CDR3 spans 17 residues. V lost 1 base to trimming and J lost 3 bases; unmatched junction nucleotides: 6. The DNA of the CDR3 is TGTGCCAGCAGCGTATATCCCGGGACAGGGGGCTACAATGAGCAGTTCTTC. As protein: CASSVYPGTGGYNEQFF. Together with reference TRBV9 and TRBJ2-1, the CDR3 gives the full variable domain: DSGVTQTPKHLITATGQRVTLRCSPRSGDLSVYWYQQSLDQGLQFLIQYYNGEERAKGNILERFSAQQFPDLHSELNLSSLELGDSALYFCASSVYPGTGGYNEQFFGPGTRLTVL.

The chain joins TRBV15 to TRBJ2-2; D remains ambiguous. Between the trimmed V and J ends, which lost 1 base and 7 bases, there was a span of 7 bases. The CDR3 contains 13 residues. Germline V CDR1 and CDR2: LNHNV, YYDKDF (reference sequence). This CDR3 is CATSRGGIGELFF. CDR3 bases: TGTGCCACCAGCAGAGGGGGAATCGGGGAGCTGTTTTTT.

The chain couples TRBV7-2 to TRBJ1-2, with a tentative D call TRBD1 (6 bases). Germline V lookup: CDR1 SGHTA, CDR2 FQGNSA. Deletions cut 4 bases from V and 7 bases from J, with 13 bases between. The CDR3 spans 13 residues. The CDR3 sequence is CASSSGAGGGYTF. The DNA of the CDR3 is TGTGCCAGCAGCTCAGGGGCCGGGGGTGGCTACACCTTC.